Each of the 27 T cell receptor beta chains below was sequenced from the same sample in a study of T cell responses to AZD1222 COVID-19 vaccine. The table came from immunoSEQ multiplex PCR; TCRdb's copy has only in-frame clones and leaves some out. Of approximately 160,000 clones in the sample, about nine tenths were seen once. Sequencing used peripheral blood, obtained on day 0 of AZD1222 vaccination. The receptors shown here come from an adult in good health.

With regard to this clone: Other DNA sequences of this sample code for an identical CDR3. The chain carries TRBV28 and TRBJ1-2, with 9 bases aligning to TRBD1. The germline V gene encodes CDR1 MDHEN and CDR2 SYDVKM. Unmatched junction bases numbered 1, after V lost 6 bases and J lost 2 bases. This CDR3 contains 13 residues. The CDR3 sequence is CASRTGGNYGYTF. CDR3 nucleotide sequence: TGTGCCAGCAGGACAGGGGGAAACTATGGCTACACCTTC.

The chain is built from TRBV9 and TRBJ2-1, with 7 bases fitting TRBD2. The V gene's germline CDR1 is SGDLS and CDR2 YYNGEE. The CDR3 has 18 amino acids. Germline trimming cut 4 bases from V and 9 bases from J; bases unmatched to any gene: 22. CDR3 coding DNA: TGTGCCAGCAGCCCCCTATTCGGGGAGGGCGGTTTGGACCCTGAGCAGTTCTTC. As protein: CASSPLFGEGGLDPEQFF. The whole variable domain, filled in from reference TRBV9 and TRBJ2-1, reads DSGVTQTPKHLITATGQRVTLRCSPRSGDLSVYWYQQSLDQGLQFLIQYYNGEERAKGNILERFSAQQFPDLHSELNLSSLELGDSALYFCASSPLFGEGGLDPEQFFGPGTRLTVL.

This chain joins TRBV12-3 or TRBV12-4 and TRBJ2-5; D uncertain. The CDR3 contains 12 residues. V lost 4 bases and J lost 10, with 13 bases in between. The CDR3 protein is CASSSLLRVQYF. The CDR3 DNA follows: TGTGCCAGCAGTTCCCTGCTCAGAGTCCAGTACTTC.

V gene TRBV27 combines with J gene TRBJ2-3; 13 nucleotides line up with TRBD2. CDR1 is MNHEY, CDR2 SMNVEV, per germline (reference sequence). This CDR3 has 18 amino acids. The V segment lost 6 bases and the J segment 3 bases; nucleotides outside the gene matches: 12. CDR3 in DNA: TGTGCCAGCAGCCGAACGATACTAGCGGGAGGGCGAACAGATACGCAGTATTTT. This translates into CASSRTILAGGRTDTQYF.

This chain uses TRBV4-2 with TRBJ1-5; TRBD1 matches at 7 bases. The CDR3 loop spans 14 amino acids. Germline trimming cut 1 base from V and 7 bases from J; bases unmatched to any gene: 4. Germline-derived CDR1 and CDR2 are LGHNA and YNFKEQ. The CDR3 loop reads CASSQGQGDQPQHF. The CDR3 nucleotides read TGTGCCAGCAGCCAAGGACAGGGTGACCAGCCCCAGCATTTT.

CDR3 nucleotides: TGTGCCAGTAGTATAGCGGGAGAATACAATGAGCAGTTCTTC. It specifies CASSIAGEYNEQFF. V gene TRBV19 combines with J gene TRBJ2-1; weak D call: TRBD2 (6 bases). The V end was cut by 1 base, the J end by 4 bases, with 8 bases between. The CDR3 is made up of 14 amino acids. Germline V CDR1 and CDR2: LNHDA, SQIVND (reference sequence).

The rearrangement links TRBV28 to TRBJ1-6, with no clear D. The CDR3 loop spans 15 amino acids. Per germline, CDR1 MDHEN and CDR2 SYDVKM. Trimming removed 3 bases at V and 2 bases at J, with 8 bases between. The CDR3 region has the DNA TGTGCCAGCAGTTTGGAAAGGACCTATAATTCACCCCTCCACTTT. This sequence encodes CASSLERTYNSPLHF.

This clone was seen at least ten times. The chain recombines TRBV6-5 with TRBJ2-7; D tentatively reads TRBD1 or TRBD2 (5 bases each). Trimming pared 0 bases from V and 7 bases from J, leaving 19 bases between. This CDR3 is built from 16 residues. In germline, CDR1 is MNHEY, CDR2 SVGAGI. The CDR3 sequence: CASSYSMTGAVGEQYF. The CDR3 DNA reads as TGTGCCAGCAGTTACTCGATGACCGGGGCTGTGGGGGAGCAGTACTTC.

The sample holds one count of this clone. CDR3 residues: CAWSVPGWTSGNTIYF. Written as DNA, the CDR3 is TGTGCCTGGAGTGTCCCAGGATGGACCTCTGGAAACACCATATATTTT. The J gene is TRBJ1-3, the V gene TRBV30; D is undetermined. The CDR3 sequence is 16 residues long. CDR1 is GTSNPN and CDR2 is SVGIG in the germline V gene (reference sequence). Trimming cost V 0 bases and J 0 bases, with 12 bases left between them. Looking up the rest from reference TRBV30 and TRBJ1-3 gives the full variable domain: SQTIHQWPATLVQPVGSPLSLECTVEGTSNPNLYWYRQAAGRGLQLLFYSVGIGQISSEVPQNLSASRPQDRQFILSSKKLLLSDSGFYLCAWSVPGWTSGNTIYFGEGSWLTVV.

This chain uses TRBV6-4 with TRBJ2-1, with TRBD2 identical over 11 bases. V shed 5 bases and J 8 bases; nucleotides not matched to a gene: 5. The germline V gene has CDR1 MRHNA and CDR2 SNTAGT. The CDR3 contains 14 residues. The CDR3 reads CASSLAGGPHEQFF. The CDR3 coding sequence is TGTGCCAGCAGTTTAGCGGGAGGGCCCCATGAGCAGTTCTTC.

The rearrangement links TRBV20-1 to TRBJ2-7; TRBD2 aligns across 9 bases. Germline CDR1 DFQATT, CDR2 SNEGSKA (reference sequence). This CDR3 is 13 amino acids long. Unmatched junction bases numbered 5, after V lost 3 bases and J lost 5 bases. DNA for the CDR3: TGCAGTGCTAGTAGCGGGAGTAGCCACGAGCAGTACTTC. Translation gives CSASSGSSHEQYF.

The chain carries TRBV30 and TRBJ1-1, with unresolved D. Trimming removed 0 bases at V and 6 bases at J, with 20 bases between. The CDR3 spans 16 residues. The germline CDR1 and CDR2 sequences are GTSNPN and SVGIG (reference sequence). The CDR3 region has the DNA TGTGCCTGGAGTGTAGGGCATTCCCGTCATGTATCTGAAGCTTTCTTT. Translating gives CAWSVGHSRHVSEAFF.

In this sample, this clone turned up once. As DNA, the CDR3 is TGTGCCACCAGTGATTCTGGCGGTGCCGACTATGGCTACACCTTC. It codes for CATSDSGGADYGYTF. V and J are TRBV24-1 and TRBJ1-2, with D uncertain. The CDR3 is made up of 15 amino acids. CDR1 and CDR2 (germline): KGHDR, SFDVKD. V lost 2 bases and J lost 3, with 12 bases in between.

V is TRBV19 and J is TRBJ2-7; the match to TRBD1 covers 9 bases. V lost 3 bases, J lost 3 bases, and 12 bases stayed unmatched. The CDR3 consists of 17 residues. Germline V gene data show CDR1 as LNHDA and CDR2 as SQIVND (reference sequence). CDR3 bases: TGTGCCAGTAGTATTGGGGGTTCCGGGACAGGGATCTACGAGCAGTACTTC. Amino acids: CASSIGGSGTGIYEQYF.

The chain has TRBV9 and TRBJ1-1; 9 nucleotides line up with TRBD1. Germline V CDR1 and CDR2: SGDLS, YYNGEE. The CDR3 is made up of 15 amino acids. Trimming took 3 bases from V and 3 from J; bases not matched to a gene: 6. The CDR3 sequence: CASSAGTGWDTEAFF. The CDR3 DNA is TGTGCCAGCAGCGCCGGGACAGGGTGGGACACTGAAGCTTTCTTT.

The rearrangement uses TRBV3-1 (or the pseudogene TRBV3-2) and TRBJ2-3, with 11 bases fitting TRBD2. The junction had 5 bases not matched to a gene; V was cut back by 0 bases and J by 9 bases. This CDR3 spans 15 amino acids. In germline, CDR1 is LGHDT, CDR2 YNNKEL (reference sequence). CDR3 nucleotides: TGTGCCAGCAGCCAAGAGGCTAGCGGGAGGCTGACGCAGTATTTT. Protein: CASSQEASGRLTQYF.

The rearrangement links TRBV7-8 to TRBJ2-1; a weak D match, TRBD2 (5 bases). CDR1 is SGHVS, CDR2 FQNEAQ, per germline. There are 13 residues in the CDR3. V shed 0 bases and J shed 13 bases, with 13 bases lying between them. The CDR3: CASSLAERDKQFF. CDR3 sequence (DNA): TGTGCCAGCAGCTTAGCGGAGAGGGATAAACAGTTCTTC.

This chain joins TRBV28 and TRBJ2-7; 14 bases map to TRBD2. This CDR3 region has 16 residues. In germline, CDR1 is MDHEN, CDR2 SYDVKM. Trimming cost V 2 bases and J 2 bases; bases outside gene matches: 2. This CDR3 is CASSLGTSGRAYEQYF. For the CDR3, the DNA is TGTGCCAGCAGTTTAGGGACTAGCGGGAGAGCCTACGAGCAGTACTTC.

This chain links TRBV5-1 with TRBJ1-1; D is undetermined. This CDR3 comprises 15 residues. Germline loops: CDR1 SGHRS, CDR2 YFSETQ. V gave up 0 bases and J gave up 4 bases, with 13 bases separating them. The CDR3 loop is CASSLAGSWGTEAFF. The CDR3 coding sequence is TGCGCCAGCAGCTTGGCTGGCTCCTGGGGCACTGAAGCTTTCTTT.

This chain links TRBV2 with TRBJ1-4; a possible D gene is TRBD1 (5 bases). CDR1 is SNHLY and CDR2 is FYNNEI in the germline V gene. Trimming left V 7 bases short and J 5 bases short, with 17 bases between. The CDR3 length is 15 residues. The CDR3 loop is CASNRWGTSNEKLFF. The DNA of the CDR3 is TGTGCCAGCAATAGGTGGGGGACCTCGAATGAAAAACTGTTTTTT.

This clone was counted between two and nine times. The chain is built from TRBV5-4 and TRBJ1-1, with 7 bases matching TRBD1. CDR3 length: 16 residues. CDR1 and CDR2 from the germline V gene are SGHNT and YYREEE (reference sequence). Losses at the gene ends were 1 base for V and 3 bases for J; bases not matched to a gene: 9. Written as DNA, the CDR3 is TGTGCCAGCAGCTTGTTGTCGGCAGGGGGGGACACTGAAGCTTTCTTT. Its translation: CASSLLSAGGDTEAFF.

The chain links TRBV5-8 to TRBJ2-7; D ambiguous. With 6 bases removed from V and 2 bases from J, the gap between germline ends came to 15 bases. CDR3 length equals 14 residues. The V gene's germline CDR1 is SGHTS and CDR2 YDEGEE. In nucleotides, the CDR3 is TGTGCCAGCATCCTATTCGACGCCGCCTACGAGCAGTACTTC. This encodes CASILFDAAYEQYF.

On this clone: Other DNA variants within this sample encode the same CDR3. V gene TRBV19 combines with J gene TRBJ2-7; possibly TRBD2 for D (5 bases). V was shortened by 1 base and J by 7 bases, with 5 bases between the two germline ends. Germline V gene sequence: CDR1 LNHDA, CDR2 SQIVND (reference sequence). The CDR3 extends over 11 amino acids. The CDR3 is CASSIAGEQYF. CDR3 in DNA: TGTGCCAGTAGTATAGCGGGGGAGCAGTACTTC.

The J gene is TRBJ1-2, the V gene TRBV14; unclear D gene. The CDR3 sequence is 15 residues long. Trimming shortened V by 4 bases and J by 0 bases, and 12 bases separated the two germline ends. Per the germline V gene, CDR1 is SGHDN and CDR2 is FVKESK. As DNA, the CDR3 is TGTGCCAGCAGCCTGATATTGGGGACTAACTATGGCTACACCTTC. Its protein is CASSLILGTNYGYTF.

The chain combines TRBV29-1 with TRBJ2-7, with 10 nucleotides matching TRBD2. CDR3 length: 13 residues. J lost 3 bases, V lost 5 bases, and 4 bases had no gene match. Germline loops: CDR1 SQVTM, CDR2 ANQGSEA. The CDR3 region is CSVQRTSGYEQYF. CDR3 sequence (DNA): TGCAGCGTTCAAAGGACTAGCGGCTACGAGCAGTACTTC.

This sequence joins TRBV6-5 and TRBJ1-4; 7 nucleotides agree with TRBD1. CDR1 and CDR2 (germline): MNHEY, SVGAGI. Losses at the gene ends were 6 bases for V and 3 bases for J; bases not matched to a gene: 7. There are 15 residues in the CDR3. CDR3 nucleotide sequence: TGTGCCAGCAGACCCAGGACAGGCTCTAATGAAAAACTGTTTTTT. It yields the protein CASRPRTGSNEKLFF.

The chain has TRBV4-1 and TRBJ2-1; the match to TRBD2 covers 11 bases. The germline CDR1 and CDR2 sequences are MGHRA and YSYEKL. V lost 2 bases and J lost 15; bases outside the gene matches: 15. The CDR3 totals 16 residues. In nucleotides, the CDR3 is TGCGCCAGCAGCCAACAACCGGGACTAGCGGAGGTAAAGCGGTTCTTC. It specifies CASSQQPGLAEVKRFF.